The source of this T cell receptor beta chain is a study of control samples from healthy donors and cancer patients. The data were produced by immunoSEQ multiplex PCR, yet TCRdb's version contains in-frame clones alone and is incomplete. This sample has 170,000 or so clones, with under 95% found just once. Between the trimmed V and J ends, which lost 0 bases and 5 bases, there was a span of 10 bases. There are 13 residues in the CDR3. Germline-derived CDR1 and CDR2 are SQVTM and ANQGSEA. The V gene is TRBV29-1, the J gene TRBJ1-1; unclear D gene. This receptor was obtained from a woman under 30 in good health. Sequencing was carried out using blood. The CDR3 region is CSVEDGRETEAFF. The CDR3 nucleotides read TGCAGCGTTGAAGATGGCAGAGAGACTGAAGCTTTCTTT.